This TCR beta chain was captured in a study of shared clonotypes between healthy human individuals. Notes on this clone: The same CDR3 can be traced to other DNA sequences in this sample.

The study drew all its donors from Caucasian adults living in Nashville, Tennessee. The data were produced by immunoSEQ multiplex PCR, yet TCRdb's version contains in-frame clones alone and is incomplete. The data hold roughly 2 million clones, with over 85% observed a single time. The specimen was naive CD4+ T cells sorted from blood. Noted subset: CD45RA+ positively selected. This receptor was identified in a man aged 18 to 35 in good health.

The CDR3 DNA follows: TGTGCCAGCAGGACAGGGGGGAACACTGAAGCTTTCTTT. It yields the protein CASRTGGNTEAFF. The V call is TRBV6-5, the J call TRBJ1-1; 9 nucleotides match TRBD1. CDR3 length: 13 amino acids. The V gene end was trimmed by 6 bases and the J gene end by 1 base; junction bases not matched to a gene: 0. Per the germline V gene, CDR1 is MNHEY and CDR2 is SVGAGI.